The rows below give T cell receptor beta chains drawn from one sample of a study of T cell repertoires in cytomegalovirus infection. TCRdb re-analysed the reads in MiXCR, keeping a single row per CDR3 protein. The sample lists some 940,000 distinct CDR3 sequences, approximately 31% occurring once. Antigens of these TCRs are unknown. Specimen: cultured CD8+ T cells from PBMCs, collected from culture after CMV antigen stimulation. These receptors all stem from a human donor in good health (CMV status not recorded). Some clones in this sample may be carry-over from other donors' samples. The CDR3 runs from the conserved cysteine through the conserved F or W. D genes are given only for firm matches. Some rows have no size entry. The others give once, few or many, or a class for an expanded clone.

CDR3nt: TGTGCCACCAGTGCGGACAGGATTAAGCAGCCCCAGCATTTT
CDR3aa: CATSADRIKQPQHF
j_gene: TRBJ1-5
v_gene: TRBV6-6
abundance: NA
d_gene: TRBD1

CDR3nt: TGTGCCAGCACTTTAGGGGCGTACCAAGAGACCCAGTACTTC
CDR3aa: CASTLGAYQETQYF
j_gene: TRBJ2-5
v_gene: TRBV13
abundance: NA
d_gene: NA

CDR3nt: TGTGCCAGCAGCTTTCTATTAAGCGGGGGGCCCTACAATGAGCAGTTCTTC
CDR3aa: CASSFLLSGGPYNEQFF
j_gene: TRBJ2-1
v_gene: TRBV7-6
abundance: few
d_gene: TRBD2

CDR3nt: TGTGCCAGTAGTATAGATCTCGGGGCGTACACCGGGGAGCTGTTTTTT
CDR3aa: CASSIDLGAYTGELFF
j_gene: TRBJ2-2
v_gene: TRBV19
abundance: NA
d_gene: NA

CDR3nt: TGTGCCACCGGGCTCGGAGCGGGCGACTACAATGAGCAGTTCTTC
CDR3aa: CATGLGAGDYNEQFF
j_gene: TRBJ2-1
v_gene: TRBV24-1
abundance: few
d_gene: NA

CDR3nt: TGTGCCAGCAGCAGGGAAGATAGGAACACCATATATTTT
CDR3aa: CASSREDRNTIYF
j_gene: TRBJ1-3
v_gene: TRBV5-4
abundance: NA
d_gene: NA

CDR3nt: TGTGCCACAACCGGGACACCGAACACCGGGGAGCTGTTTTTT
CDR3aa: CATTGTPNTGELFF
j_gene: TRBJ2-2
v_gene: TRBV27
abundance: NA
d_gene: NA

CDR3nt: TGTGCCAGCAGCCCTGAAGATTATGGCTACACCTTC
CDR3aa: CASSPEDYGYTF
j_gene: TRBJ1-2
v_gene: TRBV5-4
abundance: NA
d_gene: NA

CDR3nt: TGTGCCAGTTCGGGGGAGGACACCGGGGAGCTGTTTTTT
CDR3aa: CASSGEDTGELFF
j_gene: TRBJ2-2
v_gene: TRBV19
abundance: few
d_gene: NA

CDR3nt: TGCGCCAGCAGCCGCTCTGTCCGGGTCAGTACTGAAGCTTTCTTT
CDR3aa: CASSRSVRVSTEAFF
j_gene: TRBJ1-1
v_gene: TRBV4-3
abundance: NA
d_gene: NA

CDR3nt: TGTGCCAGTAGAGGGCGCTACTATGGCTACACCTTC
CDR3aa: CASRGRYYGYTF
j_gene: TRBJ1-2
v_gene: TRBV19
abundance: NA
d_gene: NA

CDR3nt: TGTGCCAGCTCCTACCTCCCGTCTCGGGACAAAAACATTCAGTACTTC
CDR3aa: CASSYLPSRDKNIQYF
j_gene: TRBJ2-4
v_gene: TRBV18
abundance: NA
d_gene: NA

CDR3nt: TGTGCCACCAGCAGAGTCGATGGAGTGGTGTCACCCCTCCACTTT
CDR3aa: CATSRVDGVVSPLHF
j_gene: TRBJ1-6
v_gene: TRBV15
abundance: NA
d_gene: NA

CDR3nt: TGTGCCAGCAGTTTTAGCACCGGGTCCCGGGAAAAACTGTTTTTT
CDR3aa: CASSFSTGSREKLFF
j_gene: TRBJ1-4
v_gene: TRBV12-3/TRBV12-4
abundance: few
d_gene: NA

CDR3nt: TGTGCCAGCAGCTTAGCCCGAGGCGCCTACGAGCAGTACTTC
CDR3aa: CASSLARGAYEQYF
j_gene: TRBJ2-7
v_gene: TRBV7-2
abundance: many
d_gene: NA

CDR3nt: TGTGCCAGCAGCCGGGACCCTCGAGCAACTAATGAAAAACTGTTTTTT
CDR3aa: CASSRDPRATNEKLFF
j_gene: TRBJ1-4
v_gene: TRBV2
abundance: NA
d_gene: NA

CDR3nt: TGTGCCAGCAGTGTTGCTAGCGGGGTCTATGAGACCCAGTACTTC
CDR3aa: CASSVASGVYETQYF
j_gene: TRBJ2-5
v_gene: TRBV6-1
abundance: few
d_gene: TRBD2

CDR3nt: TGTGCCAGTAGAGTATACGCCGGGACATCCTATGGCTACACCTTC
CDR3aa: CASRVYAGTSYGYTF
j_gene: TRBJ1-2
v_gene: TRBV19
abundance: few
d_gene: NA

CDR3nt: TGTGTCAGCAGTTTATCCATCCAGATCATATACACTGAAGCTTTCTTT
CDR3aa: CVSSLSIQIIYTEAFF
j_gene: TRBJ1-1
v_gene: TRBV28
abundance: NA
d_gene: NA

CDR3nt: TGTGCCATCAGTGAGCCGAGGGCTAACTATGGCTACACCTTC
CDR3aa: CAISEPRANYGYTF
j_gene: TRBJ1-2
v_gene: TRBV10-3
abundance: NA
d_gene: NA

CDR3nt: TGTGCCAGCAGCGTAGCGGGCAGGGGAGCCCTCGCTGGGGCCAACGTCCTGACTTTC
CDR3aa: CASSVAGRGALAGANVLTF
j_gene: TRBJ2-6
v_gene: TRBV9
abundance: few
d_gene: NA

CDR3nt: TGTGCCAGCAGCGACCCTCGGCAGGAGGGGGAGACCCAGTACTTC
CDR3aa: CASSDPRQEGETQYF
j_gene: TRBJ2-5
v_gene: TRBV9
abundance: NA
d_gene: NA

CDR3nt: TGTGCCAGCAGCCGGGGGCCCACTGAAGCTTTCTTT
CDR3aa: CASSRGPTEAFF
j_gene: TRBJ1-1
v_gene: TRBV9
abundance: few
d_gene: NA